This TCR beta chain emerged from a study of blood T cell repertoires in COVID-19. About the study: The study drew acute and convalescent COVID-19 samples from the United States, Italy and Spain. PBMCs, B-cell-depleted T cells, or T cells provided the cDNA or gDNA that made up the material.

The CDR3 runs to 14 residues. CDR1 and CDR2 (germline): SGHRS, YFSETQ. Trimming cost V 5 bases and J 2 bases, with 13 bases left between them. As handled by the study authors: Amplification of reference gene primers provided the estimated nucleated cell counts. Sequencing used immunoSEQ multiplex PCR; TCRdb keeps in-frame clones, though not all of them. V, J and clone size derive from that table, while D and trimming were established from the DNA sequence. This table holds around 370,000 clones, around 90% found once. V and J are TRBV5-1 and TRBJ1-2, with D unclear. The clonotype originates from a woman aged 18-35 years who had recovered from COVID-19. The sequenced material came from peripheral blood. The DNA for the CDR3 is TGCGCCAGCAGACGTATTGACAAGAACTATGGCTACACCTTC. This codes for CASRRIDKNYGYTF.